Detailed here is one T cell receptor (beta chain). Antigen specificity is unknown. The CDR3 runs to 14 residues. The germline V gene encodes CDR1 SEHNR and CDR2 FQNEAQ (reference sequence). Deletions cut 2 bases from V and 1 base from J, with 8 bases between. Described time point: pre-sensitization, week 0. The treatment denotes: therapeutic diphenylcyclopropenone sensitization with weekly scalp DPC. Alopecia patients deemed DPC-suitable, aged 18 to 70, excluding pregnancy. This entry is derived from a study of human T cells and chemical hapten exposure. General study results and limits: Following DPC sensitization, TCRs present above 1 in 1000 frequency showed no change.

TCRdb re-called the RACE reads with MiXCR, one entry per CDR3 protein. The sample lists 250,000 or so distinct CDR3 sequences; about 7.7% were seen once. This receptor was taken from a man aged 18 to 35 with alopecia areata. Some clones in this sample may be carry-over from other donors' samples. Sequenced material: whole blood, taken in connection with sensitization to the hapten diphenylcyclopropenone (DPC). The J gene is TRBJ1-1, the V gene TRBV7-9; D unresolved. For the CDR3, the DNA is TGTGCCAGCAGCTTATTCGACGGGAACACTGAAGCTTTCTTT. Translating it yields CASSLFDGNTEAFF.